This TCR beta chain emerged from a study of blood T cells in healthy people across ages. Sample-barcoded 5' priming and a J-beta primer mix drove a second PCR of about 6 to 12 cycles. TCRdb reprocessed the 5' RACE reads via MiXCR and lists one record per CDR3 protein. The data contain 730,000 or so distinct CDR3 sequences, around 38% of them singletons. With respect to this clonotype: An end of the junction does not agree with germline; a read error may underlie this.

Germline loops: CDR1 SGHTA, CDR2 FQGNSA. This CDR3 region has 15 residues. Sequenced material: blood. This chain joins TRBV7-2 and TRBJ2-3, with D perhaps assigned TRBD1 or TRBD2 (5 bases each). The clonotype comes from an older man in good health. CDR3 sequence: CASSLDGGSTDAQYF. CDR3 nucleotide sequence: TGTGCCAGCAGCTTAGATGGGGGTAGCACAGATGCGCAGTATTTT.